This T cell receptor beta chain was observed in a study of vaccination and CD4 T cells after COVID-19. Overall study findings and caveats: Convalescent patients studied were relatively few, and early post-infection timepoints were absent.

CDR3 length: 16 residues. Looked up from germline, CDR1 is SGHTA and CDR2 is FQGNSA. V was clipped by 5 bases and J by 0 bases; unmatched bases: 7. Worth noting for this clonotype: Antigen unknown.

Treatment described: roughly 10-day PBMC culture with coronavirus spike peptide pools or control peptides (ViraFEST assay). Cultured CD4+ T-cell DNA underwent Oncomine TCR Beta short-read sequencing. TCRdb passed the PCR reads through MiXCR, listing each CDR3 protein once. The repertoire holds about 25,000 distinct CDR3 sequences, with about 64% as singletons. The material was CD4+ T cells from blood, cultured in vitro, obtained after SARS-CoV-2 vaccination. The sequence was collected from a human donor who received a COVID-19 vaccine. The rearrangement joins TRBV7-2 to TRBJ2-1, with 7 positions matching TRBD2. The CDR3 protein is CASSPRTRSSYNEQFF. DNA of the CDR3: TGTGCCAGCAGCCCCCGGACTAGAAGCTCCTACAATGAGCAGTTCTTC.